The clone carrying this TCR beta chain appeared many times. Its antigen is as yet unknown. For TCR beta, libraries came from iRepertoire HTBI primers and Arm-PCR of CDR3 regions. From the multiplex PCR reads, TCRdb called clonotypes with MiXCR, one entry per CDR3 protein. The sample includes around 400,000 distinct CDR3 sequences, about 21% of them seen just once. Noted time point: persistent/refractory GD, antithyroid drugs over 5 years with positive TRAb. RNA from PBMCs was the source of the TCR library. An endocrinology department in Xi'an, China, recruited the patients. These data are taken from a study of regulatory T cells in long-lasting Graves disease. Study-wide findings and caveats: Segments TRBV28, TRBJ1-2 and TRBJ2-5 showed preferential usage in persistent disease. In persistent patients, shared public clonotypes (roughly 2,700) outnumbered those in new patients (around 1,000). Persistent Graves' patients possessed reduced TCR diversity relative to recently diagnosed ones.

V lost 1 base to trimming and J lost 5 bases; unmatched junction nucleotides: 6. The CDR3 runs 15 residues. Looked up from germline, CDR1 is SGHTA and CDR2 is FQGTGA. The TCR originated in a female donor with Graves disease. The specimen comprised peripheral blood mononuclear cells (PBMCs), sampled when the disease was refractory, from a patient treated with antithyroid drugs. The chain links TRBV7-3 to TRBJ2-5; 8 nucleotides agree with TRBD2. CDR3 DNA: TGTGCCAGCAGCTTAAACGGGAGGGCCCGGGAGACCCAGTACTTC. Its protein product is CASSLNGRARETQYF.